These T cell receptor beta chains were read from a single sample in a study of T-cell reconstitution after alpha-beta-depleted transplantation in children. TCRdb reprocessed the PCR reads with MiXCR, giving one entry per CDR3 protein. The sample shows around 270,000 distinct CDR3 sequences, about 9.4% of them seen only once. Material: PBMCs, obtained before TCRalphabeta/CD19-depleted stem cell transplant. All receptors come from a boy younger than two with acute myeloid leukemia, due to receive a stem cell transplant. CDR3s include the opening cysteine and the closing phenylalanine or tryptophan. D genes are given only for firm matches. A clone size is listed for some rows: how often the clone was seen (once, few, many), or a class if it is expanded.

v_call: TRBV5-1
clone_size: many
j_call: TRBJ1-5
d_call: NA
cdr3_aa: CASSRSSNQPQHF
cdr3_nt: TGCGCCAGCAGCCGCTCCAGCAATCAGCCCCAGCATTTT

v_call: TRBV10-3
clone_size: few
j_call: TRBJ2-5
d_call: NA
cdr3_aa: CAIRNTTRWETQYF
cdr3_nt: TGTGCCATCAGGAATACGACTAGGTGGGAGACCCAGTACTTC

v_call: TRBV7-2
clone_size: many
j_call: TRBJ2-7
d_call: NA
cdr3_aa: CASSFSSGPSYEQYF
cdr3_nt: TGTGCCAGCAGCTTTAGTAGCGGCCCCTCCTACGAGCAGTACTTC

v_call: TRBV12-3/TRBV12-4
clone_size: NA
j_call: TRBJ2-2
d_call: NA
cdr3_aa: CASSLQGLGIANTGELFF
cdr3_nt: TGTGCCAGCAGTCTACAGGGCTTAGGTATCGCGAACACCGGGGAGCTGTTTTTT

v_call: TRBV7-9
clone_size: NA
j_call: TRBJ1-1
d_call: TRBD1
cdr3_aa: CASIGTGRNTEAFF
cdr3_nt: TGTGCCAGCATTGGGACAGGGAGGAACACTGAAGCTTTCTTT

v_call: TRBV30
clone_size: NA
j_call: TRBJ2-1
d_call: NA
cdr3_aa: CAWMVWSYNEQFF
cdr3_nt: TGTGCCTGGATGGTGTGGTCCTACAATGAGCAGTTCTTC

v_call: TRBV20-1
clone_size: many
j_call: TRBJ1-3
d_call: NA
cdr3_aa: CSAPGGGNTIYF
cdr3_nt: TGCAGTGCTCCCGGGGGTGGAAACACCATATATTTT

v_call: TRBV20-1
clone_size: many
j_call: TRBJ1-3
d_call: NA
cdr3_aa: CSARGPGNSGNTIYF
cdr3_nt: TGCAGTGCTAGAGGTCCCGGGAACTCTGGAAACACCATATATTTT

v_call: TRBV20-1
clone_size: many
j_call: TRBJ2-3
d_call: NA
cdr3_aa: CSDGVTDTQYF
cdr3_nt: TGCAGTGATGGGGTCACAGATACGCAGTATTTT

v_call: TRBV11-1
clone_size: many
j_call: TRBJ2-1
d_call: NA
cdr3_aa: CASSFWGYNEQFF
cdr3_nt: TGTGCCAGCAGCTTTTGGGGTTATAATGAGCAGTTCTTC

v_call: TRBV11-2
clone_size: many
j_call: TRBJ2-7
d_call: NA
cdr3_aa: CASSFTGSDEQYF
cdr3_nt: TGTGCCAGCAGCTTTACAGGGAGCGACGAGCAGTACTTC

v_call: TRBV7-2
clone_size: many
j_call: TRBJ2-3
d_call: NA
cdr3_aa: CASMEATFTDTQYF
cdr3_nt: TGTGCCAGCATGGAGGCTACCTTCACAGATACGCAGTATTTT

v_call: TRBV5-1
clone_size: NA
j_call: TRBJ2-1
d_call: NA
cdr3_aa: CASSDVGIRGGDYYNEQFF
cdr3_nt: TGCGCCAGCAGCGATGTAGGCATAAGGGGGGGGGACTACTACAATGAGCAGTTCTTC

v_call: TRBV5-1
clone_size: many
j_call: TRBJ2-7
d_call: TRBD2
cdr3_aa: CASRRSGGTSEQYF
cdr3_nt: TGCGCCAGCCGCCGTAGCGGGGGGACGTCCGAGCAGTACTTC

v_call: TRBV25-1
clone_size: NA
j_call: TRBJ2-7
d_call: TRBD2
cdr3_aa: CASSELASGAYEQYF
cdr3_nt: TGTGCCAGCAGTGAATTAGCTAGCGGGGCGTACGAGCAGTACTTC

v_call: TRBV7-7
clone_size: few
j_call: TRBJ2-7
d_call: NA
cdr3_aa: CASSAGLPPYEQYF
cdr3_nt: TGTGCCAGCAGCGCCGGGCTTCCCCCTTACGAGCAGTACTTC

v_call: TRBV12-3/TRBV12-4
clone_size: once
j_call: TRBJ2-6
d_call: NA
cdr3_aa: CASSPTGTLGANVLTF
cdr3_nt: TGTGCCAGCAGTCCCACAGGAACCCTGGGCGCCAACGTCCTGACTTTC

v_call: TRBV6-5
clone_size: many
j_call: TRBJ2-7
d_call: NA
cdr3_aa: CASSYSGISSYEQYF
cdr3_nt: TGTGCCAGCAGTTACTCAGGGATCTCCTCCTACGAGCAGTACTTC

v_call: TRBV18
clone_size: NA
j_call: TRBJ2-5
d_call: TRBD1
cdr3_aa: CASSLGQLFQETQYF
cdr3_nt: TGTGCCAGCTCACTGGGACAGCTTTTCCAAGAGACCCAGTACTTC

v_call: TRBV5-1
clone_size: many
j_call: TRBJ2-7
d_call: TRBD2
cdr3_aa: CASSRTPSGGAHEQYF
cdr3_nt: TGCGCCAGCAGCCGGACCCCTAGCGGGGGGGCCCACGAGCAGTACTTC

v_call: TRBV28
clone_size: NA
j_call: TRBJ2-1
d_call: TRBD2
cdr3_aa: CASSLVVAGMNEQFF
cdr3_nt: TGTGCCAGCAGTTTAGTGGTAGCGGGAATGAATGAGCAGTTCTTC

v_call: TRBV5-1
clone_size: few
j_call: TRBJ2-1
d_call: TRBD2
cdr3_aa: CASSTLAGALYNEQFF
cdr3_nt: TGCGCCAGCAGCACTCTAGCGGGGGCCCTTTACAATGAGCAGTTCTTC

v_call: TRBV5-1
clone_size: NA
j_call: TRBJ2-2
d_call: TRBD1
cdr3_aa: CASSFPGGANTGELFF
cdr3_nt: TGCGCCAGCAGCTTCCCAGGGGGCGCGAACACCGGGGAGCTGTTTTTT

v_call: TRBV27
clone_size: many
j_call: TRBJ1-6
d_call: NA
cdr3_aa: CASSPPPGAYNSPLHF
cdr3_nt: TGTGCCAGCAGTCCACCACCAGGAGCCTATAATTCACCCCTCCACTTT

v_call: TRBV4-3
clone_size: many
j_call: TRBJ2-2
d_call: TRBD2
cdr3_aa: CASSQALADTGELFF
cdr3_nt: TGCGCCAGCAGCCAGGCTCTAGCGGACACCGGGGAGCTGTTTTTT

v_call: TRBV29-1
clone_size: many
j_call: TRBJ1-1
d_call: NA
cdr3_aa: CSGIQVAHTEAFF
cdr3_nt: TGCAGCGGAATACAGGTTGCTCACACTGAAGCTTTCTTT

v_call: TRBV28
clone_size: NA
j_call: TRBJ1-2
d_call: TRBD1
cdr3_aa: CASSPLSTGRNYGYTF
cdr3_nt: TGTGCCAGCAGCCCCCTTTCGACAGGGCGGAACTATGGCTACACCTTC

v_call: TRBV20-1
clone_size: few
j_call: TRBJ2-7
d_call: TRBD2
cdr3_aa: CSASLPTSGRYEQYF
cdr3_nt: TGCAGTGCTTCTCTCCCGACTAGCGGGAGGTACGAGCAGTACTTC

v_call: TRBV5-1
clone_size: many
j_call: TRBJ2-7
d_call: NA
cdr3_aa: CASSWDPAGSYEQYF
cdr3_nt: TGCGCCAGCAGCTGGGACCCTGCGGGTTCGTACGAGCAGTACTTC

v_call: TRBV18
clone_size: NA
j_call: TRBJ2-7
d_call: TRBD1
cdr3_aa: CASSPPPTGVSYEQYF
cdr3_nt: TGTGCCAGCTCACCCCCTCCGACAGGGGTCTCCTACGAGCAGTACTTC

v_call: TRBV6-1
clone_size: many
j_call: TRBJ1-6
d_call: NA
cdr3_aa: CASSIRGISDSPLHF
cdr3_nt: TGTGCCAGCAGCATTCGGGGGATTAGCGATTCACCCCTCCACTTT

v_call: TRBV12-3/TRBV12-4
clone_size: NA
j_call: TRBJ2-7
d_call: NA
cdr3_aa: CASSSTFEYEQYF
cdr3_nt: TGTGCCAGCAGTTCCACCTTCGAGTACGAGCAGTACTTC

v_call: TRBV18
clone_size: NA
j_call: TRBJ1-1
d_call: NA
cdr3_aa: CASSPAGVAFF
cdr3_nt: TGTGCCAGCTCACCAGCAGGCGTTGCTTTCTTT

v_call: TRBV20-1
clone_size: many
j_call: TRBJ2-1
d_call: NA
cdr3_aa: CSATLRGRYNEQFF
cdr3_nt: TGCAGTGCTACCCTCCGGGGGCGGTACAATGAGCAGTTCTTC

v_call: TRBV7-3
clone_size: NA
j_call: TRBJ2-3
d_call: TRBD1
cdr3_aa: CASSHTGGGDTQYF
cdr3_nt: TGTGCCAGCAGCCATACAGGGGGCGGAGATACGCAGTATTTT

v_call: TRBV7-2
clone_size: many
j_call: TRBJ2-7
d_call: TRBD2
cdr3_aa: CASSPVSGLAGYEQYF
cdr3_nt: TGTGCCAGCAGCCCCGTCTCGGGACTAGCGGGGTACGAGCAGTACTTC

v_call: TRBV4-3
clone_size: NA
j_call: TRBJ1-5
d_call: NA
cdr3_aa: CASSQHERGDQPQHF
cdr3_nt: TGCGCCAGCAGCCAACATGAGCGAGGGGATCAGCCCCAGCATTTT

v_call: TRBV29-1
clone_size: few
j_call: TRBJ1-1
d_call: NA
cdr3_aa: CSVETGGVAFF
cdr3_nt: TGCAGCGTTGAGACGGGCGGGGTAGCTTTCTTT

v_call: TRBV20-1
clone_size: many
j_call: TRBJ2-1
d_call: TRBD2
cdr3_aa: CSVEGLAGNEQFF
cdr3_nt: TGCAGTGTTGAAGGACTAGCGGGCAATGAGCAGTTCTTC

v_call: TRBV12-3/TRBV12-4
clone_size: many
j_call: TRBJ1-5
d_call: TRBD1
cdr3_aa: CASSFRGGYQPQHF
cdr3_nt: TGTGCCAGCAGTTTCAGAGGGGGCTATCAGCCCCAGCATTTT

v_call: TRBV19
clone_size: NA
j_call: TRBJ2-7
d_call: NA
cdr3_aa: CASSIGKAPLYEQYF
cdr3_nt: TGTGCCAGTAGTATAGGAAAAGCTCCGTTATACGAGCAGTACTTC

v_call: TRBV5-1
clone_size: many
j_call: TRBJ1-3
d_call: NA
cdr3_aa: CASSPGTASGNTIYF
cdr3_nt: TGCGCCAGCAGCCCGGGGACGGCCTCTGGAAACACCATATATTTT